This entry concerns a single TCR beta chain. This specimen comes from a study of blood T cell repertoires in COVID-19. Overall study: Researchers got acute and convalescent COVID-19 samples from the United States, Italy and Spain. In each case, the material was cDNA or gDNA derived from T cells, B-cell-depleted T cells, or PBMCs.

J gave up 3 bases and V 6 bases, and 9 bases lay outside the gene matches. The CDR3 has 16 residues. Looked up from germline, CDR1 is MNHNY and CDR2 is SVGAGI (reference sequence). Per the authors' pipeline: Nucleated cell counts were estimated from reference gene primer amplification. Profiling relied on immunoSEQ multiplex PCR, and the TCRdb table lists in-frame clones only, not all of them. Clone size and V and J calls were adopted from that table, with D and trimming inferred from the DNA. The data show under 100,000 clones, with 80% seen just once and around 12% held by the top ten. The chain couples TRBV6-6 to TRBJ2-1, with TRBD2 identical over 9 bases. Sequences were obtained from peripheral blood. The receptor was derived from a woman aged 35 to 49 with active or convalescent COVID-19. CDR3 loop: CASRLSSGAFYNEQFF. The CDR3 DNA reads as TGTGCCAGCAGGCTATCTAGCGGGGCTTTCTACAATGAGCAGTTCTTC.